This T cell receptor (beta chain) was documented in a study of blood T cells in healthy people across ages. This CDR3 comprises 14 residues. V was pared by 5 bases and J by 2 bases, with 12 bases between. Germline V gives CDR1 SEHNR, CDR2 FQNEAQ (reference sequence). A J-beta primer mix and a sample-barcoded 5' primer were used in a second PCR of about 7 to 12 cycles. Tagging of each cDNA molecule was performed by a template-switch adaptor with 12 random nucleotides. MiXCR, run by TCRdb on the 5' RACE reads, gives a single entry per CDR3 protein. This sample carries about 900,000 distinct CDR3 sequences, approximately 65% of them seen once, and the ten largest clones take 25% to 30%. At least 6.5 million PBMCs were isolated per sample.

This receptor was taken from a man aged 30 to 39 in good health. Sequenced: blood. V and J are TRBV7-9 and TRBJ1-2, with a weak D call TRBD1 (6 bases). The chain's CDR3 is CASSLGTPNYGYTF. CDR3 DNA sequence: TGTGCCAGCAGCCTAGGGACACCGAACTATGGCTACACCTTC.